The present TCR beta chain was sequenced within a study of cytomegalovirus exposure and HLA in healthy donors. Study information: Of the donors genotyped, approximately 430 in all, around 76% fell in the Caucasian-associated ancestry cluster.

This PCR relied on a set of 60 Vbeta primers and 13 Jbeta primers. TCRdb's table, derived via immunoSEQ multiplex PCR, lists solely in-frame clones and lacks some. The data show roughly 15,000 clones, roughly 64% seen once. The CDR3 loop spans 15 amino acids. Deletions cut 5 bases from V and 2 bases from J, with 16 bases between. Germline V gene data show CDR1 as SGHTA and CDR2 as FQGNSA. This clone was detected only a few times. Though probably carrying unrecorded immune exposures, donors were nominally healthy at sampling. The sequenced material came from PBMCs. The genes are TRBV7-2 and TRBJ2-7, with D perhaps TRBD2 (6 bases). The sequence derives from a woman between 50 and 59 years old in good health and CMV-seropositive. CDR3 region: CASSRGTSAAYEQYF. CDR3 DNA sequence: TGTGCCAGCAGCCGCGGGACGTCGGCGGCCTACGAGCAGTACTTC.